This TCR beta chain was obtained from a study of T-cell reconstitution after alpha-beta-depleted transplantation in children. This clonotype is a singleton in its sample. Unique molecular identifiers were incorporated during preparation of the TCRbeta library. TCRdb ran MiXCR on the PCR reads and lists one entry per CDR3 protein. Found here are approximately 640,000 distinct CDR3 sequences, 15% to 20% of them singletons; the top ten hold under 1.2%. V shed 7 bases, J shed 3 bases, and the junction held 6 bases outside the gene matches. CDR1 is SGHNT and CDR2 is YENEEA in the germline V gene. This CDR3 has 14 residues.

This specimen consisted of PBMCs from the stem cell graft donor, obtained from the stem cell graft. This TCR derives from a human donor who donated a stem cell graft to a child with acute myeloid leukemia. The chain joins TRBV11-3 to TRBJ2-7; 10 bases are a match to TRBD1. The CDR3 region has the DNA TGTGCCAGCACAACGGGACAGGGGAACTACGAGCAGTACTTC. It codes for CASTTGQGNYEQYF.